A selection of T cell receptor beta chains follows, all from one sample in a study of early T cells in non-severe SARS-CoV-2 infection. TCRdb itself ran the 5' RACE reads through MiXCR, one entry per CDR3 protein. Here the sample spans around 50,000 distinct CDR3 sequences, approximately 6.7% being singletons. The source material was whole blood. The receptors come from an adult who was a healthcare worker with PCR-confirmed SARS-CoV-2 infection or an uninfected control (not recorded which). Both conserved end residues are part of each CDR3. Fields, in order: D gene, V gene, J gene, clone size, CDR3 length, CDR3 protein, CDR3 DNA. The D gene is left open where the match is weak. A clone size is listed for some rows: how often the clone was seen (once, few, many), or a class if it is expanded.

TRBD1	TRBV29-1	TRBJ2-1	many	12	CSVTGSGNEQFF	TGCAGCGTGACAGGGTCTGGGAATGAGCAGTTCTTC
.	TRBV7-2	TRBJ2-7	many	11	CASSLRYEQYF	TGTGCCAGCAGCTTACGGTACGAGCAGTACTTC
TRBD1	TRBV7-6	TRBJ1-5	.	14	CASSNRGQGQPQHF	TGTGCCAGCAGCAATAGGGGGCAGGGTCAGCCCCAGCATTTT
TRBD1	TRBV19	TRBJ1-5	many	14	CASSIGTGRQPQHF	TGTGCCAGTAGTATAGGGACAGGGAGACAGCCCCAGCATTTT
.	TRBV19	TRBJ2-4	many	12	CASRGLQNIQYF	TGTGCCAGTAGGGGACTGCAAAACATTCAGTACTTC
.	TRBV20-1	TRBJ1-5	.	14	CSAQQGGGHQPQHF	TGCAGTGCTCAACAGGGTGGTGGCCATCAGCCCCAGCATTTT
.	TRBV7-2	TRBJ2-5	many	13	CASSLSLQETQYF	TGTGCCAGCAGCTTATCCTTACAAGAGACCCAGTACTTC
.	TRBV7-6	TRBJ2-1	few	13	CASSSRLGNEQFF	TGTGCCAGCAGCTCCCGGCTAGGGAATGAGCAGTTCTTC
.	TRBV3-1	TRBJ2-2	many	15	CASSQWGRVTGELFF	TGTGCCAGCAGCCAGTGGGGGCGAGTCACCGGGGAGCTGTTTTTT
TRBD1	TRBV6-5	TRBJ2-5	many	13	CASSRDRAETQYF	TGTGCCAGCAGCCGGGACAGGGCTGAGACCCAGTACTTC
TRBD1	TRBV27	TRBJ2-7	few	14	CASSSPQGANEQYF	TGTGCCAGCAGTAGCCCACAGGGGGCGAACGAGCAGTACTTC
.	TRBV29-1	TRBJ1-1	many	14	CSVLLTTGNTEAFF	TGCAGCGTTCTTCTGACCACAGGGAACACTGAAGCTTTCTTT
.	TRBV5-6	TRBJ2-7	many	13	CASSLISRSEQYF	TGTGCCAGCAGCTTGATCAGCCGAAGCGAGCAGTACTTC
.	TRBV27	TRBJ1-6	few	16	CASRIQASSYNSPLHF	TGTGCCAGCAGGATACAGGCGAGCTCCTATAATTCACCCCTCCACTTT
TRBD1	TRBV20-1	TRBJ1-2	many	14	CSARGQPGGSGYTF	TGCAGTGCTAGGGGACAGCCCGGAGGCTCAGGCTACACCTTC
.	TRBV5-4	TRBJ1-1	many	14	CASSSITRNTEAFF	TGTGCCAGCAGCTCAATAACCAGGAACACTGAAGCTTTCTTT
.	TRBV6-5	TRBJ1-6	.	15	CASSRGLLYNSPLHF	TGTGCCAGCAGCAGGGGCCTATTGTATAATTCACCCCTCCATTTT
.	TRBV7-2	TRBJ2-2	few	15	CASSLVGPSTGELFF	TGTGCCAGCAGCTTAGTGGGCCCGAGCACCGGGGAGCTGTTTTTT
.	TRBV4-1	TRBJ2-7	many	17	CASSQEHGGDDPYEQYF	TGCGCCAGCAGCCAAGAGCACGGCGGGGACGACCCCTACGAGCAGTACTTC
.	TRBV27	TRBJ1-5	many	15	CASSLWGNSNQPQHF	TGTGCCAGCAGTTTATGGGGGAATAGCAATCAGCCCCAGCATTTT
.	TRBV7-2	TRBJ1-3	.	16	CASSLLTGISGNTIYF	TGTGCCAGCAGCTTACTGACAGGAATCTCTGGAAACACCATATATTTT
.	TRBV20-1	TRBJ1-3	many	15	CSVPLGAGSGNTIYF	TGCAGTGTCCCCCTGGGGGCTGGCTCTGGAAACACCATATATTTT
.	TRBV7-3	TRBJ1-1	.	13	CASSLYANTEAFF	TGTGCCAGCAGCTTATACGCGAACACTGAAGCTTTCTTT
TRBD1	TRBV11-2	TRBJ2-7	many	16	CASSLTPRTGSYEQYF	TGTGCCAGCAGCTTAACCCCGCGGACAGGGAGCTACGAGCAGTACTTC
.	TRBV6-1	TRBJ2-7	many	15	CASSASAGASYEQYF	TGTGCCAGCAGTGCCTCCGCGGGGGCGTCCTACGAGCAGTACTTC
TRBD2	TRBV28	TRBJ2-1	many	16	CASSSRTSGGQLEQFF	TGTGCCAGCAGTTCAAGGACTAGCGGGGGCCAGCTTGAGCAGTTCTTC